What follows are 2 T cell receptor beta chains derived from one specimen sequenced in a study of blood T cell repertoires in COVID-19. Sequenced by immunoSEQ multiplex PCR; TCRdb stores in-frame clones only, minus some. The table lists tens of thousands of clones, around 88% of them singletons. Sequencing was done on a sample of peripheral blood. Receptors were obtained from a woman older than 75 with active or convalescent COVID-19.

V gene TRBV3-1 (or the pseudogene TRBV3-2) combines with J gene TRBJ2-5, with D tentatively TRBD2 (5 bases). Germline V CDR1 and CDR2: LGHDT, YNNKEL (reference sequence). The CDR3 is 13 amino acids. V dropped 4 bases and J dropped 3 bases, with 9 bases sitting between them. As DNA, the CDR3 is TGTGCCAGCAGCCGACGGGGAGAAGAGACCCAGTACTTC. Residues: CASSRRGEETQYF.

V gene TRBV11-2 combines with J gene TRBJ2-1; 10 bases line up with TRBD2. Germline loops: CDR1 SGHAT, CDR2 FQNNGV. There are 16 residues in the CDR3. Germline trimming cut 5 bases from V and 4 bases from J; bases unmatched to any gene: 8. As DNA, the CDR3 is TGTGCCAGCAGCGTAACAGGGACTAGCGCGTACAATGAGCAGTTCTTC. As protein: CASSVTGTSAYNEQFF.